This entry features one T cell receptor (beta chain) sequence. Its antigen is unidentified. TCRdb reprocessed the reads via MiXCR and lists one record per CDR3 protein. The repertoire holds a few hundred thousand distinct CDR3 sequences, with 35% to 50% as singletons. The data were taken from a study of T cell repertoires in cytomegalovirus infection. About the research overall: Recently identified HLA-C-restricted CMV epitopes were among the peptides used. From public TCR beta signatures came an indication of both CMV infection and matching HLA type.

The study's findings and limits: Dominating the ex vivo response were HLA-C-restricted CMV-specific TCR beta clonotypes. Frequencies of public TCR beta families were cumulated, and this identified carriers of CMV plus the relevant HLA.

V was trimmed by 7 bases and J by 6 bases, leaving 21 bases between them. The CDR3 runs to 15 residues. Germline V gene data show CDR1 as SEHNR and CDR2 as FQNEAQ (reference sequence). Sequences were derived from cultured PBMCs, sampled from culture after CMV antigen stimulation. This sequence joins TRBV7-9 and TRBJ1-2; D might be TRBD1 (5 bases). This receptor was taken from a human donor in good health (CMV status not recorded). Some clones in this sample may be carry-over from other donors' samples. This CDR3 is CASIPYFFGGNGYTF. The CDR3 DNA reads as TGTGCCAGCATCCCTTACTTTTTCGGGGGGAATGGCTACACCTTC.